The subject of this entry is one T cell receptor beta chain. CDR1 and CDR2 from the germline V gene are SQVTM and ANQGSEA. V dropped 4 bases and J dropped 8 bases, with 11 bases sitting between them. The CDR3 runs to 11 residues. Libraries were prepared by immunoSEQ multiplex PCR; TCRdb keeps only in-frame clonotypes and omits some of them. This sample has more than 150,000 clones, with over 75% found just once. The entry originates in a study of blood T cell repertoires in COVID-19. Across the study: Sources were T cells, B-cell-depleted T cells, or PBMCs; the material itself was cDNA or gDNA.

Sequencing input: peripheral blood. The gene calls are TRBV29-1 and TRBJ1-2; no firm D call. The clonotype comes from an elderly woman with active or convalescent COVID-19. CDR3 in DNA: TGCAGCGTTGTAAGAGATTTGGGCTACACCTTC. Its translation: CSVVRDLGYTF.